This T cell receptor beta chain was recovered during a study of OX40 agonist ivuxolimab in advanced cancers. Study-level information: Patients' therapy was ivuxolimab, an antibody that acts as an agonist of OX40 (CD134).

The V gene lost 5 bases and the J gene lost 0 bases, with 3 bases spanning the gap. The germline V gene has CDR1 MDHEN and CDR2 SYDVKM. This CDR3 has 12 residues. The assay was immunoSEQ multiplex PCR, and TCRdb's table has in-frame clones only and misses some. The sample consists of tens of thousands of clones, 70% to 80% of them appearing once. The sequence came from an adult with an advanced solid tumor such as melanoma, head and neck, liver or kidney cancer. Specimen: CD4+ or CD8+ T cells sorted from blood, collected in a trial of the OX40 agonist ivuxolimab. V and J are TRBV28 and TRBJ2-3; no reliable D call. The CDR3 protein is CASSTSTDTQYF. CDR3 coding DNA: TGTGCCAGCAGTACTAGCACAGATACGCAGTATTTT.